This T cell receptor beta chain was sequenced during a study of blood T cells in healthy people across ages. For this clonotype: The antigen is undetermined.

Germline CDR1 MNHEY, CDR2 SMNVEV (reference sequence). V lost 6 bases, J lost 11 bases, and 16 bases stayed unmatched. CDR3 length: 16 residues. A sample-barcoded 5' primer and a J-beta primer mix were used in a second PCR of roughly 7 to 11 cycles. TCRdb analysed the 5' RACE reads with MiXCR anew, one entry per CDR3 protein. The data contain roughly 800,000 distinct CDR3 sequences, 58% of them singletons. Study results and caveats: Long-lived donors exceeded aged donors in naive CD4+ cells and diversity. Per million T cells, TCR beta diversity dropped about linearly as age rose.

The chain carries TRBV27 and TRBJ2-5, with 12 bases fitting TRBD2. The source is a man aged 25 to 40 in good health. The sample consisted of blood. The CDR3 coding sequence is TGTGCCAGCAGCCGCGTTGGGACTAGCGGGTACAATGAGCAGTACTTC. Its protein is CASSRVGTSGYNEQYF.